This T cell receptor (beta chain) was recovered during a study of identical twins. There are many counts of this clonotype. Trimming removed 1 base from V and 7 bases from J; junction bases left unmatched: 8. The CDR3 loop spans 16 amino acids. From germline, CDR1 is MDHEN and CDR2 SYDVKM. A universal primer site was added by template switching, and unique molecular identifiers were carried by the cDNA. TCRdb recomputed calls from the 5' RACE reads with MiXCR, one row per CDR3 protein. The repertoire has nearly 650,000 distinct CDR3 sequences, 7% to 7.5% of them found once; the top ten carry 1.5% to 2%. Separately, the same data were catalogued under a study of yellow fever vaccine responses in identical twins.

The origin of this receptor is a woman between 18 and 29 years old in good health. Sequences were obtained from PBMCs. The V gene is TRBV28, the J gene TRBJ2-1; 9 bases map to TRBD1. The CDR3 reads CASSLFGQGTKNEQFF. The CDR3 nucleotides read TGTGCCAGCAGTTTATTTGGACAGGGGACCAAAAATGAGCAGTTCTTC.